The present T cell receptor beta chain was sequenced within a study of shared clonotypes between healthy human individuals (dated by TCRdb to the early 2020s). About the investigation overall: The cohort included three men and two women between 18 and 49 years of age. Per donor, leukapheresis produced somewhere between about 0.94 and 9 billion PBMCs. To estimate repertoire size and how much clonotypes are shared between individuals, the study performed deep sequencing of blood TCR repertoires from five healthy adults. Different laboratories and diverse techniques were used to prepare libraries and sequence TCR repertoires, to increase sequencing depth and limit assay-specific biases. For each donor, CD4 naive and CD4 memory were each run on three plates, CD8 naive on two plates, and CD8 memory on one plate.

Using the deep immunoSEQ assay, multiplex PCR amplified TCR CDR3 regions from genomic DNA. For each cell subset, the extracted genomic DNA was distributed evenly across all wells of several immunoSEQ 96-well plates, and each plate served as one replicate. For sorted subsets, each replicate PCR was loaded with roughly 190 ng genomic DNA, equivalent to approximately 33,000 T cell genomes. Purified libraries were quantified with a Qubit 3.0 fluorometer, sized on a Bioanalyzer 2100, and re-quantified with the KAPA Library Quantification kit. Each immunoSEQ 96-well plate was sequenced on its own single-read 150-cycle Illumina NextSeq 550 flow cell. Turning to the authors' computational methods: Because the immunoSEQ output included only junctional sequences and no quality scores, the filtering could not be the same as the filtering used for full-length reads. To assign V/J genes and CDR3, sequences were annotated using PyIR, a Python wrapper for IgBLAST v1.9, with IMGT germline references. Reads were removed for weak V/J assignments (E-value above 1e-6), missing CDR3, stop codons, out-of-frame junctions, or ambiguous translated residues. V3J clonotypes were defined by identical inferred V gene, J gene, and CDR3 amino acid sequence. To compute the percentage overlap between repertoires, the number of shared unique clonotypes was divided by the size of the smaller repertoire. RTK rarefaction, the Chao1 estimator, and Recon v2.1 estimates of unobserved clonotypes were used to assess repertoire richness. Generation probabilities were computed with OLGA for all TCRbeta clonotypes obtained by the gDNA method from a handful of donors. TCRdb mirrors the immuneACCESS table, restricted to in-frame sequences. Some clones are absent from its copies; in checked studies, under half trace to an unresolved V gene, and the reason for the others is unknown. The V and J calls and clone size come from that table; D and trimming were worked out from the DNA. Across this sample there are more than 2 million clones, with 85% to 95% seen only once. The top ten clones comprise around 0.13% of the sample.

V is clipped by 3 bases and J by 1 base, and the sequence between their germline boundaries is 18 bases long. CDR1 and CDR2, looked up from the germline V gene, are MGHRA and YSYEKL. From cysteine to phenylalanine, the CDR3 is 17 amino acids long. The DNA shown is the 51-base CDR3, in frame from base 1. On this clone: The target of this receptor is not known. Base-call qualities are not available, and no considerably larger clone is one nucleotide away.

The donors were healthy, HIV-negative adults with no recently reported acute infections or vaccinations. All donors were Caucasian adults living in Nashville, Tennessee, USA. CD4+ T cells were enriched through magnetic negative selection, after which naive cells were positively selected on CD45RA and the remaining negative fraction served as the memory subset. After blood collection by leukapheresis, PBMCs were isolated using Ficoll-Histopaque density gradient centrifugation and then cryopreserved in the vapor phase of liquid nitrogen. Analytical flow cytometry was used to check the purity and quantity of each magnetically sorted T cell population. Genomic DNA was isolated from every sorted fraction and measured by UV absorbance on a Nanodrop 2000c. The investigation overall reported the following: Compared with non-shared clonotypes, clonotypes shared by all four sorted-subset donors had higher generation probabilities. Sampling was restricted to blood, and TCR repertoires in tissue are likely to differ from TCR repertoires in blood. Rarefaction of sorted-subset datasets indicated incomplete sequencing despite the large sequencing depth. Pairwise subsampling indicated that sequencing depth was expected to affect the degree of clonotype sharing among donors. Across a handful of donors, around 5% of naive CD4, around 3.5% of naive CD8, 2% to 2.5% of memory CD4, and 0.4% to 0.45% of memory CD8 clonotypes were shared. The genetic and exposure-history diversity represented was limited by the small number of donors. Larger estimated clonotype richness was generally found for naive subsets than for memory subsets.

Sequenced material: naive CD4+ T cells sorted from blood. What this sample's cell subset or site label stands for: CD45RA+ positively selected. This clonotype was sampled from a young man in good health. The chain employs TRBV4-1 and TRBJ2-5, with TRBD2 perhaps the D gene, on 8 matching bases. In nucleotides, the sequence is TGCGCCAGCAGCCAGTCCGGGACAGCGGGAGCCCAAGAGACCCAGTACTTC. Translation gives CASSQSGTAGAQETQYF.